This record concerns one TCR beta chain sequence. Its antigen is unidentified. The record originates from a study of multiple sclerosis patients with progressive multifocal leukoencephalopathy. Germline assignment: CDR1 SQVTM and CDR2 ANQGSEA. The CDR3 consists of 13 residues. V lost 3 bases to trimming and J lost 7 bases, with 15 bases between them. Whole-study results and caveats: Expanded clones at PML onset predated and persisted through natalizumab therapy. Findings may reflect JC virus infection or just general immunocompromise. Most PML patients had lower entropy, suggesting less diverse TRB repertoires.

Time point: approximately 11 months of natalizumab therapy. All patients had prior interferon beta, and all PML patients were female. Using immunoSEQ multiplex PCR, the repertoire was profiled, and TCRdb retains in-frame clones only, with some absent. The table has over 20,000 clones, 91% seen once. The clonotype was recovered from a man aged 25 to 45 with multiple sclerosis. The chain recombines TRBV29-1 with TRBJ2-5; maybe TRBD1 (6 bases). This specimen was PBMCs, taken from a patient treated with natalizumab. The CDR3: CSVDAGTWGTQYF. Here the CDR3 DNA reads TGCAGCGTTGACGCCGGGACATGGGGGACCCAGTACTTC.